This TCR beta chain was identified during a study of blood T cell repertoires in COVID-19. The table came from immunoSEQ multiplex PCR; TCRdb's copy has only in-frame clones and leaves some out. This table has around 360,000 clones, around 87% appearing once. The sequenced material came from PBMCs or T cells enriched from blood (not recorded which). This sequence originates from a man in his forties in a cohort exposed to, infected with or recovered from COVID-19 (not recorded which).

The CDR3 nucleotides read TGTGCCAGCAGTTTCCCTGGGGAGCAAGAGACCCAGTACTTC. This sequence encodes CASSFPGEQETQYF. The chain carries TRBV28 and TRBJ2-5, with D possibly matching TRBD2 (5 bases). Germline V gene data show CDR1 as MDHEN and CDR2 as SYDVKM. Deletions cut 3 bases from V and 2 bases from J, with 10 bases between. This CDR3 contains 14 residues.